A selection of T cell receptor beta chains follows, all from one sample in a study of blood T cells in healthy people across ages. TCRdb fed the 5' RACE reads into MiXCR, producing one record per CDR3 protein. The data hold some 790,000 distinct CDR3 sequences, with 25% to 30% observed a single time. Input material: blood. The source is a woman of 80 years or more in good health. The CDR3 runs from the conserved cysteine through the conserved F or W. The D gene is left open where the match is weak. Size tells how often a clone was seen (once, few, many) or the class of an expanded clone, and some rows leave it out.

d_call clone_size j_call v_call cdr3_aa cdr3_nt
TRBD1 NA TRBJ1-1 TRBV20-1 CSATRTGHTEAFF TGCAGTGCGACCAGGACAGGGCACACTGAAGCTTTCTTT
TRBD1 few TRBJ1-2 TRBV6-2/TRBV6-3 CASRSGQGRYGYTF TGTGCCAGCAGGTCGGGACAGGGAAGGTATGGCTACACCTTC
TRBD1 many TRBJ2-6 TRBV18 CASSRDSSGANVLTF TGTGCCAGCTCAAGGGACAGCTCTGGGGCCAACGTCCTGACTTTC
TRBD1 NA TRBJ1-2 TRBV5-1 CASSASGGRYGYTF TGCGCCAGCAGCGCGTCAGGGGGTCGGTATGGCTACACCTTC
TRBD1 few TRBJ1-2 TRBV30 CAWSRQGADGYTF TGTGCCTGGAGTCGACAGGGGGCGGATGGCTACACCTTC
TRBD1 few TRBJ1-5 TRBV30 CAWSQQGSRQPQHF TGTGCCTGGAGTCAACAGGGGAGTCGCCAGCCCCAGCATTTT
NA NA TRBJ2-1 TRBV12-3/TRBV12-4 CASSFVGRTSYNEQFF TGTGCCAGCAGCTTTGTTGGGCGGACCTCCTACAATGAGCAGTTCTTC
NA NA TRBJ1-2 TRBV5-6 CASSLEAGIYGYTF TGTGCCAGCAGCTTGGAGGCAGGGATCTATGGCTACACCTTC
NA few TRBJ1-2 TRBV15 CATSRPPEGYTF TGTGCCACCAGCAGACCCCCAGAGGGCTACACCTTC
NA NA TRBJ1-4 TRBV28 CASYFSGTKEKLFF TGTGCCAGCTACTTCTCAGGGACAAAGGAAAAACTGTTTTTT
TRBD1 many TRBJ2-5 TRBV5-1 CASSLTGAYQETQYF TGCGCCAGCAGCTTGACAGGGGCGTACCAAGAGACCCAGTACTTC
TRBD2 NA TRBJ2-3 TRBV7-9 CASSSTRAGADTQYF TGTGCCAGCAGCTCCACCCGAGCGGGAGCAGATACGCAGTATTTT
NA few TRBJ2-7 TRBV28 CASSKPEIFEQYF TGTGCCAGCAGCAAACCAGAGATCTTCGAGCAGTACTTC
NA NA TRBJ2-7 TRBV7-3 CAGSLTQGPTYEQYF TGTGCCGGCAGCTTAACACAGGGTCCCACCTACGAGCAGTACTTC
NA NA TRBJ1-6 TRBV7-8 CASRSQGGGSPLHF TGTGCCAGCAGATCACAGGGCGGTGGTTCACCCCTCCACTTT
NA many TRBJ2-3 TRBV7-9 CASSSLENTDTQYF TGTGCCAGCAGCTCCCTGGAGAACACAGATACGCAGTATTTT
NA NA TRBJ1-2 TRBV20-1 CRATGANYGYTF TGCAGGGCTACCGGGGCTAACTATGGCTACACCTTC
NA many TRBJ2-3 TRBV4-3 CASSLTTSTDTQYF TGCGCCAGCAGCCTTACTACTAGCACAGATACGCAGTATTTT
TRBD2 many TRBJ2-1 TRBV7-2 CASSLNLAGGRYNEQFF TGTGCCAGCAGCTTAAACTTAGCGGGGGGGCGCTACAATGAGCAGTTCTTC
TRBD2 many TRBJ2-1 TRBV5-5 CASSLQTSGSISSYNEQFF TGTGCCAGCAGCTTGCAGACTAGCGGGTCAATTAGCTCCTACAATGAGCAGTTCTTC
NA many TRBJ2-6 TRBV5-1 CASSPRAGGAQFGANVLTF TGCGCCAGCAGCCCACGAGCCGGGGGCGCTCAGTTCGGGGCCAACGTCCTGACTTTC
TRBD2 many TRBJ2-1 TRBV7-2 CASSQTWTSGGSNEQFF TGTGCCAGCAGCCAAACTTGGACTAGCGGGGGGTCCAATGAGCAGTTCTTC
NA NA TRBJ1-5 TRBV12-3/TRBV12-4 CASSRGQVHSNQPQHF TGTGCCAGCAGTAGAGGGCAGGTCCATAGCAATCAGCCCCAGCATTTT
NA many TRBJ2-7 TRBV4-3 CASSQERARTYEQYF TGCGCCAGCAGCCAAGAACGAGCAAGAACCTACGAGCAGTACTTC
TRBD2 NA TRBJ2-2 TRBV5-1 CASSASTWSGGNTGELFF TGCGCCAGCAGCGCAAGCACGTGGAGCGGGGGGAACACCGGGGAGCTGTTTTTT
NA many TRBJ1-2 TRBV14 CASSQDLQDGYTF TGTGCCAGCAGCCAAGATCTCCAGGATGGCTACACCTTC
TRBD2 few TRBJ2-2 TRBV9 CASSFTSGLNTGELFF TGTGCCAGCAGCTTTACTAGCGGGTTGAACACCGGGGAGCTGTTTTTT
TRBD2 few TRBJ2-3 TRBV6-1 CASSDAPAGSTDTQYF TGTGCCAGCAGTGACGCACCAGCGGGGAGCACAGATACGCAGTATTTT
NA few TRBJ2-1 TRBV30 CAWSARTHISSYNEQFF TGTGCCTGGAGTGCCAGGACTCACATAAGCTCCTACAATGAGCAGTTCTTC
TRBD1 many TRBJ2-7 TRBV3-1 CASSRTGGASNEQYF TGTGCCAGCAGCCGGACAGGGGGCGCGTCGAACGAGCAGTACTTC
NA many TRBJ2-1 TRBV5-1 CASSSSGRPDNEQFF TGCGCCAGCAGCAGTTCGGGGAGACCGGACAATGAGCAGTTCTTC
TRBD1 many TRBJ1-5 TRBV4-2 CASSHGTGVGDSNQPQHF TGTGCCAGCAGCCACGGGACAGGGGTTGGGGATAGCAATCAGCCCCAGCATTTT
NA once TRBJ2-3 TRBV7-2 CASSFQGDGTDTQYF TGTGCCAGCAGCTTTCAAGGGGATGGTACAGATACGCAGTATTTT
NA many TRBJ2-3 TRBV5-6 CASSFWVGRTDTQYF TGTGCCAGCAGCTTTTGGGTGGGGCGCACAGATACGCAGTATTTT
NA many TRBJ2-3 TRBV20-1 CSARSGTHTDTQYF TGCAGTGCTAGGTCCGGGACCCACACAGATACGCAGTATTTT
NA few TRBJ2-3 TRBV20-1 CSARVIFLGGSRAQYF TGCAGTGCTAGAGTAATTTTTCTAGGTGGGAGTCGGGCGCAGTATTTT
TRBD2 many TRBJ2-3 TRBV7-8 CASSSRLARDTDTQYF TGTGCCAGCAGCTCTCGACTAGCCCGAGACACAGATACGCAGTATTTT
TRBD1 few TRBJ1-5 TRBV7-2 CASSAIPTGSQPQHF TGTGCCAGCAGCGCGATACCGACAGGGAGCCAGCCCCAGCATTTT
NA many TRBJ2-7 TRBV7-9 CASSISSGVRNEQYF TGTGCCAGCAGCATTAGTTCAGGGGTGAGGAACGAGCAGTACTTC
TRBD1 many TRBJ2-5 TRBV7-2 CASSLDTTGGETQYF TGTGCCAGCAGCTTAGACACTACAGGGGGGGAGACCCAGTACTTC
NA many TRBJ1-2 TRBV20-1 CSVKRTQDNYGYTF TGCAGTGTAAAACGGACCCAAGATAACTATGGCTACACCTTC
NA NA TRBJ1-1 TRBV6-4 CASSDRQNTEAFF TGTGCCAGCAGTGACAGACAGAACACTGAAGCTTTCTTT
NA many TRBJ2-5 TRBV20-1 CSAARTTQETQYF TGCAGTGCTGCTCGGACCACACAAGAGACCCAGTACTTC
NA many TRBJ1-5 TRBV12-3/TRBV12-4 CASSLTRKSDQPQHF TGTGCCAGCAGTTTGACCAGGAAAAGTGATCAGCCCCAGCATTTT
NA NA TRBJ1-5 TRBV6-2/TRBV6-3 CASSYGVCNQPQHF TGTGCCAGCAGTTACGGGGTCTGCAATCAGCCCCAGCATTTT